The rows below give T cell receptor beta chains drawn from one sample of a study of CD8 T cells in Susac syndrome. Via MiXCR, TCRdb re-called the immunoSEQ multiplex PCR reads, giving one row per CDR3 protein. The sample lists 150,000 or so distinct CDR3 sequences; approximately 94% were seen once. Sequenced input: CD8+ T cells from PBMCs. The source is a human donor with multiple sclerosis. The CDR3 runs from the conserved cysteine through the conserved F or W. D genes are given only for firm matches. Rows may omit the clone size; those that give it use once, few, many or a size class.

>-|TRBV9|TRBJ1-1|16|-
CASSPGNSLILTEAFF
TGTGCCAGCAGCCCGGGTAACAGCTTGATCTTGACTGAAGCTTTCTTT
>once|TRBV15|TRBJ2-1|12|-
CATSRDTDEQFF
TGTGCCACCAGCAGAGATACAGATGAGCAGTTCTTC
>-|TRBV12-3/TRBV12-4|TRBJ2-7|12|-
CASSFQGHEQYF
TGTGCCAGCAGTTTTCAGGGCCACGAGCAGTACTTC
>-|TRBV6-5|TRBJ1-1|14|TRBD1
CASSYRQGDTEAFF
TGTGCCAGCAGTTACAGACAGGGGGACACTGAAGCTTTCTTT
>-|TRBV5-1|TRBJ2-7|14|-
CASSPARVGYEQYF
TGCGCCAGCAGCCCGGCCAGGGTCGGCTACGAGCAGTACTTC
>-|TRBV2|TRBJ2-3|16|TRBD2
CASSEDSGGATDTQYF
TGTGCCAGCAGTGAAGATAGCGGGGGGGCCACAGATACGCAGTATTTT
>-|TRBV30|TRBJ2-1|11|-
CACNSYNEQFF
TGTGCCTGTAACAGCTACAATGAGCAGTTCTTC
>-|TRBV9|TRBJ2-2|16|TRBD2
CASSVLAGGTTGELFF
TGTGCCAGCAGCGTGCTAGCGGGGGGGACCACCGGGGAGCTGTTTTTT
>once|TRBV7-6|TRBJ2-7|15|-
CASSVTDSSAYEQYF
TGTGCCAGCAGCGTTACGGACAGCTCGGCCTACGAGCAGTACTTC
>-|TRBV15|TRBJ2-7|15|TRBD1
CATSSRRDRGDEQYF
TGTGCCACCAGCTCAAGGCGGGACAGGGGGGACGAGCAGTACTTC
>-|TRBV6-5|TRBJ2-1|13|-
CASSYAGYNEQFF
TGTGCCAGCAGTTACGCAGGCTACAATGAGCAGTTCTTC
>-|TRBV4-1|TRBJ2-3|14|TRBD1
CASSLLGGPDTQYF
TGCGCCAGCAGCCTGCTAGGGGGCCCAGATACGCAGTATTTT
>-|TRBV7-8|TRBJ2-7|12|-
CASSSPPNEQYF
TGTGCCAGCAGTTCGCCACCCAACGAGCAGTACTTC
>-|TRBV7-9|TRBJ2-7|18|TRBD2
CASSPGLAGGPSSYEQYF
TGTGCCAGCAGCCCCGGACTAGCGGGGGGTCCAAGCTCCTACGAGCAGTACTTC
>-|TRBV27|TRBJ2-7|15|-
CASSPDTSNPYEQYF
TGTGCCAGCAGTCCAGACACCTCGAACCCCTACGAGCAGTACTTC
>once|TRBV29-1|TRBJ1-1|12|-
CSVAQENTEAFF
TGCAGCGTAGCTCAGGAGAACACTGAAGCTTTCTTT
>-|TRBV3-1|TRBJ2-3|15|-
CASSQESLSTDTQYF
TGTGCCAGCAGCCAAGAGAGTCTAAGCACAGATACGCAGTATTTT